The 9 T cell receptor beta chains below all came from one sample that was sequenced in a study of T cell responses to AZD1222 COVID-19 vaccine. Only in-frame clones appear in the TCRdb table, and some are missing; sequencing was by immunoSEQ multiplex PCR. Among 250,000 to 300,000 clones listed, around 93% were seen once. The material sequenced was peripheral blood, taken 28 days after the second AZD1222 dose. All receptors come from an adult who received the AZD1222 COVID-19 vaccine.

The rearrangement joins TRBV11-2 to TRBJ2-1; 7 positions agree with TRBD1. Germline CDR1 is SGHAT and CDR2 is FQNNGV. This CDR3 region has 15 residues. V was clipped by 5 bases and J by 0 bases; unmatched bases: 4. The CDR3 DNA sequence: TGTGCCAGCAGCCCGACAGGGCTCTCCTACAATGAGCAGTTCTTC. Protein sequence: CASSPTGLSYNEQFF.

The chain combines TRBV28 with TRBJ2-5, with 7 bases lining up with TRBD2. The CDR3 totals 15 residues. Germline V gene lookup returns CDR1 MDHEN and CDR2 SYDVKM. V was pared by 5 bases and J by 6 bases, with 12 bases of the junction left unmatched. CDR3 bases: TGTGCCAGCAGTCCACCCCAGACCAGCGGGAAGACCCAGTACTTC. It translates to CASSPPQTSGKTQYF.

The V call is TRBV28, the J call TRBJ1-3, with D hard to call. Trimming pared 3 bases from V and 0 bases from J, leaving 6 bases between. Germline CDR1 is MDHEN and CDR2 is SYDVKM. The CDR3 runs to 14 residues. This CDR3 reads CASSLTVSGNTIYF. CDR3 nucleotide sequence: TGTGCCAGCAGTTTGACGGTCTCTGGAAACACCATATATTTT.

The rearrangement uses TRBV7-2 and TRBJ1-3; 8 nucleotides align to TRBD1. J gave up 4 bases and V 7 bases, and 15 bases lay outside the gene matches. Germline lookup yields CDR1 SGHTA and CDR2 FQGNSA. The CDR3 is 17 amino acids. This chain's CDR3 is CASTIIPQGAAGNTIYF. The CDR3 region has the DNA TGTGCCAGCACCATTATCCCTCAGGGGGCGGCAGGAAACACCATATATTTT.

The chain joins TRBV4-1 to TRBJ2-7, with TRBD1 identical over 7 bases. Trimming at V came to 4 bases and at J to 1 base, leaving 7 bases not matched to a gene. The CDR3 sequence is 15 residues long. Germline-derived CDR1 and CDR2 are MGHRA and YSYEKL. The CDR3, as DNA: TGCGCCAGCAGCCTCCAAGACAGGGAATCCTACGAGCAGTACTTC. Encoded protein: CASSLQDRESYEQYF.

The V gene is TRBV5-1, the J gene TRBJ1-1, with TRBD1 matching 7 bases. This CDR3 has 16 residues. J gave up 0 bases and V 3 bases, and 8 bases lay outside the gene matches. Germline assignment: CDR1 SGHRS and CDR2 YFSETQ. The CDR3 sequence is CASSSVTGQVNTEAFF. The CDR3 DNA reads TGCGCCAGCAGCTCAGTGACAGGGCAGGTGAACACTGAAGCTTTCTTT.

This rearrangement joins TRBV6-6 to TRBJ1-1, with D possibly being TRBD1 (5 bases). Trimming stripped 5 bases from V and 3 bases from J, with 13 bases between. This CDR3 is 14 amino acids long. CDR1 and CDR2 from the germline V gene are MNHNY and SVGAGI (reference sequence). In DNA form, the CDR3 reads TGTGCCAGCAGTCGTCTCAAAGGGGACACTGAAGCTTTCTTT. Its protein is CASSRLKGDTEAFF.

The genes are TRBV3-1 (or the pseudogene TRBV3-2) and TRBJ1-2, with 9 bases fitting TRBD1. CDR3 size: 14 residues. V lost 4 bases, J lost 5 bases, and 5 bases stayed unmatched. CDR1 is LGHDT and CDR2 is YNNKEL in the germline V gene (reference sequence). The CDR3 DNA reads as TGTGCCAGCAGCCCGGGACAGGGTCAATATGGCTACACCTTC. Translating it yields CASSPGQGQYGYTF.

J is TRBJ2-1 and V is TRBV19; tentative D call: TRBD2 (6 bases). Germline V lookup: CDR1 LNHDA, CDR2 SQIVND (reference sequence). V gave up 3 bases and J gave up 6 bases, with 12 bases separating them. There are 14 residues in the CDR3. CDR3 loop: CASSIPAGRNEQFF. CDR3 nucleotides: TGTGCCAGTAGTATCCCTGCGGGGCGCAATGAGCAGTTCTTC.